This is a list of T cell receptor beta chains from one sample in a study of blood T cells in healthy people across ages. TCRdb re-analysed the 5' RACE reads in MiXCR, keeping a single row per CDR3 protein. This table holds around 780,000 distinct CDR3 sequences, 45% to 70% found once. Sequencing used blood. These receptors were obtained from a man aged 40-49 years in good health. The CDR3 runs from the conserved cysteine through the conserved F or W. D genes are given only for firm matches. The listing skips clone size in some rows; elsewhere it reads once, few, many or a size class.

>TRBV6-4|TRBJ2-3|many|TRBD2
CASSGTSGGTDTQYF
TGTGCCAGCAGTGGAACTAGCGGGGGCACAGATACGCAGTATTTT
>TRBV7-2|TRBJ2-1|NA|TRBD2
CASSSSGVGNEQFF
TGTGCCAGCAGTTCTAGCGGAGTCGGCAATGAGCAGTTCTTC
>TRBV20-1|TRBJ2-1|NA|TRBD2
CSVTTSGGPYSYNEQFF
TGCAGTGTAACGACTAGCGGGGGGCCTTACTCCTACAATGAGCAGTTCTTC
>TRBV3-1|TRBJ2-7|NA|NA
CASSLVPHEQYF
TGTGCCAGCAGCTTAGTGCCTCACGAGCAGTACTTC
>TRBV4-2|TRBJ1-2|NA|NA
CASSQDWKGSDGYTF
TGTGCCAGCAGCCAAGATTGGAAGGGGTCCGATGGCTACACCTTC
>TRBV11-1|TRBJ2-1|once|NA
CASSFYLSDEQFF
TGTGCCAGCAGCTTTTATTTATCCGATGAGCAGTTCTTC
>TRBV7-3|TRBJ2-3|few|NA
CASSLTPRTDTQYF
TGTGCCAGCAGCTTAACGCCTAGGACAGATACGCAGTATTTT
>TRBV5-6|TRBJ2-7|NA|NA
CASSSPLSRSYEQYF
TGTGCCAGCAGCTCCCCCCTCAGCCGGTCCTACGAGCAGTACTTC
>TRBV5-6|TRBJ2-2|NA|NA
CASSLDRTVFTGELFF
TGTGCCAGCAGCTTGGACAGGACAGTCTTCACCGGGGAGCTGTTTTTT
>TRBV6-4|TRBJ2-1|NA|TRBD2
CASSDGRDYNEQVF
TGTGCCAGCAGTGACGGCAGGGACTACAATGAGCAGGTCTTC
>TRBV7-3|TRBJ2-3|NA|NA
CASSLSPRAPSTDTQYF
TGTGCCAGCAGCCTCAGCCCCCGCGCCCCTAGCACAGATACGCAGTATTTT
>TRBV15|TRBJ2-5|NA|TRBD1
CATGRRQGSETQYF
TGTGCCACCGGCAGAAGACAGGGTTCGGAGACCCAGTACTTC
>TRBV4-3|TRBJ2-5|NA|NA
CASSQVTGPQETQYF
TGCGCCAGCAGCCAAGTAACAGGGCCTCAAGAGACCCAGTACTTC
>TRBV5-1|TRBJ2-6|few|TRBD1
CASSFDRARSSGANVLTF
TGCGCCAGCAGCTTCGACAGGGCTCGGAGCTCTGGGGCCAACGTCCTGACTTTC
>TRBV7-9|TRBJ2-3|NA|TRBD2
CASSPSAGGRDTQYF
TGTGCCAGCAGCCCCAGCGCGGGGGGGCGAGATACGCAGTATTTT
>TRBV11-1|TRBJ1-5|NA|NA
CASSLVNTGNQPQHF
TGTGCCAGCAGCTTAGTCAATACGGGCAATCAGCCCCAGCATTTT
>TRBV28|TRBJ2-3|NA|NA
CASSSPAGSGTDTQYF
TGTGCCAGCAGTTCCCCCGCGGGTTCGGGCACAGATACGCAGTATTTT
>TRBV9|TRBJ2-5|NA|TRBD1
CASSVHPGTGGETQYF
TGTGCCAGCAGCGTCCATCCCGGGACAGGGGGTGAGACCCAGTACTTC
>TRBV7-9|TRBJ2-7|few|NA
CASSGSFRGTKYYEQYF
TGTGCCAGCAGCGGAAGCTTCAGGGGAACAAAATACTACGAGCAGTACTTC
>TRBV7-9|TRBJ2-5|few|TRBD2
CASSAGLAVQETQYF
TGTGCCAGCAGCGCCGGACTAGCGGTCCAAGAGACCCAGTACTTC
>TRBV20-1|TRBJ2-5|NA|NA
CSARDPRQLQETQYF
TGCAGTGCTAGAGATCCAAGACAGTTACAAGAGACCCAGTACTTC
>TRBV5-1|TRBJ2-1|NA|TRBD2
CASSLQGGSETQFF
TGCGCCAGCAGCCTCCAGGGAGGGTCGGAGACCCAGTTCTTC
>TRBV27|TRBJ2-5|NA|TRBD1
CASSPSTTGEETQYF
TGTGCCAGCAGTCCCTCTACTACAGGGGAAGAGACCCAGTACTTC
>TRBV5-1|TRBJ2-5|NA|NA
CASSLRAEGWGQETQYF
TGCGCCAGCAGCTTGAGGGCAGAAGGTTGGGGACAAGAGACCCAGTACTTC
>TRBV6-2/TRBV6-3|TRBJ2-7|NA|NA
CASRQGWDSREQYF
TGTGCCAGCAGACAGGGATGGGATAGCCGGGAGCAGTACTTC
>TRBV7-9|TRBJ2-7|few|TRBD1
CASSSKDRPYEQYF
TGTGCCAGCAGCTCAAAGGACAGGCCCTACGAGCAGTACTTC
>TRBV5-5|TRBJ2-3|NA|TRBD2
CASRNQAGGVTDTQYF
TGTGCCAGCAGGAACCAAGCGGGAGGGGTGACAGATACGCAGTATTTT
>TRBV29-1|TRBJ2-7|NA|NA
CSVAWVQYWYF
TGCAGCGTTGCTTGGGTACAGTACTGGTACTTC
>TRBV28|TRBJ2-7|NA|TRBD2
CASIPAGVNYEQYF
TGTGCCAGCATCCCAGCGGGGGTGAACTACGAGCAGTACTTC
>TRBV11-2|TRBJ2-3|once|TRBD2
CASSLAPRPIAGGTDTQYF
TGTGCCAGCAGCTTAGCCCCCCGGCCGATAGCGGGGGGCACAGATACGCAGTATTTT
>TRBV6-5|TRBJ2-3|NA|NA
CASSFPSNADTQYF
TGTGCCAGCAGTTTCCCTTCGAACGCAGATACGCAGTATTTT
>TRBV6-1|TRBJ1-5|NA|NA
CASRYRELRQPQHF
TGTGCCAGCAGGTACAGGGAATTAAGGCAGCCCCAGCATTTT
>TRBV12-3/TRBV12-4|TRBJ1-2|NA|NA
CASSGTTSNYGYTF
TGTGCCAGCAGCGGGACAACCTCTAACTATGGCTACACCTTC
>TRBV6-5|TRBJ1-4|NA|NA
CASKVSTATNEKLFF
TGTGCCAGCAAAGTCTCGACAGCAACTAATGAAAAACTGTTTTTT
>TRBV14|TRBJ1-2|NA|NA
CASSPAGGDYGYTF
TGTGCCAGCAGCCCTGCCGGGGGAGACTATGGCTACACCTTC
>TRBV24-1|TRBJ2-1|NA|NA
CATSDFPKRNEQFF
TGTGCCACCAGTGATTTCCCGAAACGGAATGAGCAGTTCTTC
>TRBV2|TRBJ1-2|NA|TRBD1
CASTGQGADYGYTF
TGTGCCAGCACCGGACAGGGGGCGGACTATGGCTACACCTTC
>TRBV28|TRBJ2-4|NA|TRBD1
CASRGLQGAAKNIQYF
TGTGCCAGCAGGGGCCTACAGGGGGCCGCCAAAAACATTCAGTACTTC
>TRBV6-6|TRBJ2-5|few|TRBD1
CASIRGQNFQETQYF
TGTGCCAGCATCAGGGGACAGAATTTCCAAGAGACCCAGTACTTC
>TRBV10-3|TRBJ2-3|NA|TRBD2
CAIQEAGTPIYTDTQYF
TGTGCCATCCAAGAAGCGGGGACCCCTATTTACACAGATACGCAGTATTTT
>TRBV7-3|TRBJ1-1|NA|NA
CASSLRGGGTEAFF
TGTGCCAGCAGCTTGCGGGGAGGAGGGACTGAAGCTTTCTTT
>TRBV6-5|TRBJ2-7|NA|NA
CASSRPQGEQYF
TGTGCCAGCAGTCGTCCCCAGGGCGAGCAGTACTTC
>TRBV5-1|TRBJ2-5|NA|NA
CASTGISETQYF
TGCGCCAGCACTGGGATATCTGAGACCCAGTACTTC
>TRBV7-2|TRBJ2-7|NA|NA
CASSLEGWYSPLSSYEQYF
TGTGCCAGCAGCTTAGAGGGTTGGTACAGCCCGCTAAGCTCCTACGAGCAGTACTTC
>TRBV3-1|TRBJ2-1|few|TRBD1
CASSKGQGRDEQFF
TGTGCCAGCAGCAAGGGACAGGGGCGCGATGAGCAGTTCTTC
>TRBV10-3|TRBJ2-7|NA|NA
CAISGSPKDYEQYF
TGTGCCATCAGTGGGTCCCCGAAAGACTACGAGCAGTACTTC
>TRBV4-2|TRBJ2-3|NA|NA
CASSRGDSSFTDTQYF
TGTGCCAGCAGCCGGGGAGACTCGAGCTTCACAGATACGCAGTATTTT
>TRBV7-9|TRBJ2-3|NA|NA
CASSSPRGGRTDTQYF
TGTGCCAGCAGCTCCCCTAGGGGGGGGCGGACAGATACGCAGTATTTT
>TRBV7-9|TRBJ2-5|NA|NA
CASSSSAGPGETQYF
TGTGCCAGCAGCTCCTCTGCGGGCCCGGGGGAGACCCAGTACTTC
>TRBV5-1|TRBJ2-1|NA|TRBD2
CASSISLLAVSYNEQFF
TGCGCCAGCAGCATCTCTCTTCTAGCGGTATCCTACAATGAGCAGTTCTTC
>TRBV15|TRBJ1-2|few|NA
CATSRDLDRTAYGYTF
TGTGCCACCAGCAGAGATCTCGACAGGACAGCCTATGGCTACACCTTC
>TRBV3-1|TRBJ1-2|few|TRBD1
CASSQASPGTGVYGYTF
TGTGCCAGCAGCCAAGCTTCCCCCGGGACAGGGGTATATGGCTACACCTTC
>TRBV20-1|TRBJ2-1|NA|TRBD2
CSASLAGLPYNEQFF
TGCAGTGCTTCACTAGCGGGGCTACCCTACAATGAGCAGTTCTTC
>TRBV9|TRBJ2-3|few|TRBD2
CASSGGTSGSQDTQYF
TGTGCCAGCAGCGGAGGGACTAGCGGGTCTCAAGATACGCAGTATTTT
>TRBV12-3/TRBV12-4|TRBJ2-7|NA|NA
CANSLRQGSFSYEQYF
TGTGCCAACAGCTTGCGGCAGGGGAGTTTCTCCTACGAGCAGTACTTC